This TCR beta chain was identified during a study of CD8 T cells in Susac syndrome. RNA, at about 0.45 to 1 ug, was reverse transcribed with random hexamers. With immunoSEQ multiplex PCR, TCR beta CDR3 was amplified across 54 Vbeta and 13 Jbeta. MiXCR, applied by TCRdb to the immunoSEQ multiplex PCR reads, yields one record per CDR3 protein. The data show a few hundred thousand distinct CDR3 sequences, 93% seen once. The CDR3 totals 15 residues. CDR1 is SGHDN and CDR2 is FVKESK in the germline V gene. The germline V and J ends were trimmed by 4 bases and 6 bases, with 15 bases remaining between them. This rearrangement joins TRBV14 to TRBJ2-2, with D hard to call. Sequenced material: CD4+ T cells from PBMCs. This clonotype originated in a human donor with multiple sclerosis. The DNA of the CDR3 is TGTGCCAGCAGCCCAGGACCATTACGCTCCGGGGAGCTGTTTTTT. Protein product: CASSPGPLRSGELFF.